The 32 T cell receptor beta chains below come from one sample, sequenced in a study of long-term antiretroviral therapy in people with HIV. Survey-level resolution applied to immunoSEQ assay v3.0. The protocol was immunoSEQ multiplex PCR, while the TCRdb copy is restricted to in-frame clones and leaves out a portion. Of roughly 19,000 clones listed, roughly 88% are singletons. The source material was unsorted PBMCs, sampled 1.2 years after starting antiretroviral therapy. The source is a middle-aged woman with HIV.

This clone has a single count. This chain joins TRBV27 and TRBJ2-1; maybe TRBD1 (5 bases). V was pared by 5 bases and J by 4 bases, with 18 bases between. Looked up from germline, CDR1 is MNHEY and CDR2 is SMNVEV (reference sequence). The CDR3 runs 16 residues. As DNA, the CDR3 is TGTGCCAGCAGTCCAAGGCTAACGACAGAATACAATGAGCAGTTCTTC. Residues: CASSPRLTTEYNEQFF.

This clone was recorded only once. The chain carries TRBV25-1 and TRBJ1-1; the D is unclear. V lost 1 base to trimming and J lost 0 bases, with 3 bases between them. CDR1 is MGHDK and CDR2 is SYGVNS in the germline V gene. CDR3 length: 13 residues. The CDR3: CASSEWVNTEAFF. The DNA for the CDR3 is TGTGCCAGCAGTGAATGGGTGAACACTGAAGCTTTCTTT.

In DNA, the CDR3 is TGTGCCAGCAGCTTATACACCGGGGAGCTGTTTTTT. It specifies CASSLYTGELFF. The genes are TRBV7-3 and TRBJ2-2; no clear D. The CDR3 length is 12 residues. The germline gives CDR1 SGHTA, CDR2 FQGTGA. The V end lost 2 bases, the J end lost 3 bases, and 1 base lay between the germline ends.

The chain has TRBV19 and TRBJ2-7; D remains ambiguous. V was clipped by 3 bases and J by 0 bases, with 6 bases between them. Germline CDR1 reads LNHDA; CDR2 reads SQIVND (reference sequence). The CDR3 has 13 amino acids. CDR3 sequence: CASSIGFSYEQYF. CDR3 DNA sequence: TGTGCCAGTAGTATTGGATTCTCCTACGAGCAGTACTTC.

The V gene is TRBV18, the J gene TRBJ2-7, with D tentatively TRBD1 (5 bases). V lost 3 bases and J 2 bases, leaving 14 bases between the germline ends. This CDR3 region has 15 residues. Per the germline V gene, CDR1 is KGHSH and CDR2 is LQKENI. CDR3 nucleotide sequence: TGTGCCAGCTCACCTGTTGGGGCAGCGCCCTACGAGCAGTACTTC. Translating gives CASSPVGAAPYEQYF.

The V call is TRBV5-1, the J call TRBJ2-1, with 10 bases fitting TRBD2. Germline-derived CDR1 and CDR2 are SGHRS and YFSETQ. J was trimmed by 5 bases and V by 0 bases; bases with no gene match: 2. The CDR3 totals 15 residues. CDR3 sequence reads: CASSLELAGNNEQFF. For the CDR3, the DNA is TGCGCCAGCAGCTTGGAACTAGCGGGAAACAATGAGCAGTTCTTC.

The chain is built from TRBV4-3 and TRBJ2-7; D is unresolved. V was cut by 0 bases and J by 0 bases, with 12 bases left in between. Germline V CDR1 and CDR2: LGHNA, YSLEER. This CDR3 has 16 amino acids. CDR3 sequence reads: CASSQDPTVSSYEQYF. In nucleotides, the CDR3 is TGCGCCAGCAGCCAAGACCCGACGGTTAGCTCCTACGAGCAGTACTTC.

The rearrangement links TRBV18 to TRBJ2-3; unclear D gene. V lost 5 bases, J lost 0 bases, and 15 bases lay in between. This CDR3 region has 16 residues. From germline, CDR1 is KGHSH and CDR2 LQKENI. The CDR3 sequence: CASSYTRDSSTDTQYF. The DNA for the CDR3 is TGTGCCAGCTCATACACAAGAGATTCTAGCACAGATACGCAGTATTTT.

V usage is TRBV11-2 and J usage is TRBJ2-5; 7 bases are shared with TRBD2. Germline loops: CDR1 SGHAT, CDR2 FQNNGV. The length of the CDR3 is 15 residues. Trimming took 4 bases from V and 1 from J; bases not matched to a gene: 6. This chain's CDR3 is CASSSRVAGQETQYF. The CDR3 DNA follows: TGTGCCAGCAGCTCCCGGGTAGCGGGCCAAGAGACCCAGTACTTC.

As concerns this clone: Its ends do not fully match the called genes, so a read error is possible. The CDR3 reads CASSPRTGTEDVLF. CDR3 DNA: TGTGCCAGCAGCCCTAGAACCGGGACGGAAGACGTACTTTTC. This sequence joins TRBV9 and TRBJ1-2; maybe TRBD1 (5 bases). The CDR3 is 14 amino acids. Per germline, CDR1 SGDLS and CDR2 YYNGEE.

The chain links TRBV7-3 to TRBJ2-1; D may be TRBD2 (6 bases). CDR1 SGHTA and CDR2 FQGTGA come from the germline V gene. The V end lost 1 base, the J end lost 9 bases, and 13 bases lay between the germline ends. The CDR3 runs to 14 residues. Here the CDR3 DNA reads TGTGCCAGCAGCTTAATGGGGGGTTGGGGTGAGCAGTTCTTC. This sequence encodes CASSLMGGWGEQFF.

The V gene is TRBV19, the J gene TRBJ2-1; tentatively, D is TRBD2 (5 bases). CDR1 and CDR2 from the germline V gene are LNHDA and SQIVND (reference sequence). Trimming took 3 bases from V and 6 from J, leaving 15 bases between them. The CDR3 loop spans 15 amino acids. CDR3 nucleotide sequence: TGTGCCAGTAGTATTCCATATGGACTGGGCAATGAGCAGTTCTTC. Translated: CASSIPYGLGNEQFF.

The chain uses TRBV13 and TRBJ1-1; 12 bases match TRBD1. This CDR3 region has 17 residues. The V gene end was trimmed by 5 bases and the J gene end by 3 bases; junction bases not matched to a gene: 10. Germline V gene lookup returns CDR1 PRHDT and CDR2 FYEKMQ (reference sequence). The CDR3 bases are TGTGCCAGCAGCACCCGGGACAGGGGGCTTGGGGACACTGAAGCTTTCTTT. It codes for CASSTRDRGLGDTEAFF. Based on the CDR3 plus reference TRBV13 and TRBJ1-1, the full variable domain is AAGVIQSPRHLIKEKRETATLKCYPIPRHDTVYWYQQGPGQDPQFLISFYEKMQSDKGSIPDRFSAQQFSDYHSELNMSSLELGDSALYFCASSTRDRGLGDTEAFFGQGTRLTVV.

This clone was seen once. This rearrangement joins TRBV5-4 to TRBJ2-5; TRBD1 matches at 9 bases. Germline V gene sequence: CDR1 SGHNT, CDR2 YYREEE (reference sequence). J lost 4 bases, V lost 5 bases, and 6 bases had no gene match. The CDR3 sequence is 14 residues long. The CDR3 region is CASSYRTGAETQYF. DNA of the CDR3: TGTGCCAGCAGTTACAGGACAGGGGCAGAGACCCAGTACTTC.

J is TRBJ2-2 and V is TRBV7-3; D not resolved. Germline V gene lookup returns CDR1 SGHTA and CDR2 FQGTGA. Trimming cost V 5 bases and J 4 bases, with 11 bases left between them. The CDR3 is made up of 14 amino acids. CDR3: CASSLSQTTGELFF. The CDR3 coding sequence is TGTGCCAGCAGCCTCTCCCAAACCACCGGGGAGCTGTTTTTT.

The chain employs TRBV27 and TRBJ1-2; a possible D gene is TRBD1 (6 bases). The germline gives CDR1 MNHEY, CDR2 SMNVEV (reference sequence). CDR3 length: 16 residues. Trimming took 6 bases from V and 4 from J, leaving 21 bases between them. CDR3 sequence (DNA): TGTGCCAGCAGCTTAGAGTACAGGGTTAGCGGCTATGGCTACACCTTC. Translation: CASSLEYRVSGYGYTF.

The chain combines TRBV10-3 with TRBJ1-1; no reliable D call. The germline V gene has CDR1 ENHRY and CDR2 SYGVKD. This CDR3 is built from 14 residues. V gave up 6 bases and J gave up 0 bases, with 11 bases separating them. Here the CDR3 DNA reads TGTGCCATCAGCGCGGGCCCCATGAACACTGAAGCTTTCTTT. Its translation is CAISAGPMNTEAFF.

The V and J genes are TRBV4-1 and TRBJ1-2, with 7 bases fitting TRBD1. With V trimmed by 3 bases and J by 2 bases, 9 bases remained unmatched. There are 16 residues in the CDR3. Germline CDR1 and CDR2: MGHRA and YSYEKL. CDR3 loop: CASSQDRFTSNYGYTF. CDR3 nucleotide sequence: TGCGCCAGCAGCCAGGACAGGTTTACTTCCAACTATGGCTACACCTTC.

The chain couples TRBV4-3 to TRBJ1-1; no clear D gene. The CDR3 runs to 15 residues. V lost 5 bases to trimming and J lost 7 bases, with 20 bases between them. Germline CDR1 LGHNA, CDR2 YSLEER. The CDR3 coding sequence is TGCGCCAGCAGCATTGCAGAGGAGGGCTCCTATGAAGCTTTCTTT. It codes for CASSIAEEGSYEAFF.

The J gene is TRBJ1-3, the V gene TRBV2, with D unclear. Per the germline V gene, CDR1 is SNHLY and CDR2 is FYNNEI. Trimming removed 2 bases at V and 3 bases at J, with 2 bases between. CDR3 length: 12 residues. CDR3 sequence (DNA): TGTGCCAGCAGTGAAAGTGGAAACACCATATATTTT. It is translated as CASSESGNTIYF.

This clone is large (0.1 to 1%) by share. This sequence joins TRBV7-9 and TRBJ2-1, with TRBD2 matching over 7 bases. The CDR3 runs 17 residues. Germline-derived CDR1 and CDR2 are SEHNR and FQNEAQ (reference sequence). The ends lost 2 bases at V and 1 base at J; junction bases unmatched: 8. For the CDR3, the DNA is TGTGCCAGCAGCTTAAAGCTTGCGGGAGTTTCCTACAATGAGCAGTTCTTC. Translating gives CASSLKLAGVSYNEQFF.

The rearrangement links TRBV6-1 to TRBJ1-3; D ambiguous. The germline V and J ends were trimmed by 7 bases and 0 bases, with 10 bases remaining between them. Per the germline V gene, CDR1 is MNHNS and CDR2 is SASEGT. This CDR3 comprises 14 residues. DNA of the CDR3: TGTGCCAGCACGCGGGGAAGCTCTGGAAACACCATATATTTT. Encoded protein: CASTRGSSGNTIYF.

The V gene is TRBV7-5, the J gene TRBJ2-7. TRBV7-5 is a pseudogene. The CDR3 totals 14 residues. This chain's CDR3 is CVRSLRGAPYEQYF. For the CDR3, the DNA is TGTGTCAGAAGCTTGCGAGGGGCCCCCTACGAGCAGTACTTC.

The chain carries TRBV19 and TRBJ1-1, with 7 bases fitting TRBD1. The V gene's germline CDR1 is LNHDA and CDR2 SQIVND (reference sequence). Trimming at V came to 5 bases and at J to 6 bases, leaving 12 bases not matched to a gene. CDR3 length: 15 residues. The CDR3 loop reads CASSPGRGRWAEAFF. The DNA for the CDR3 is TGTGCCAGTAGTCCTGGGAGGGGGCGATGGGCTGAAGCTTTCTTT. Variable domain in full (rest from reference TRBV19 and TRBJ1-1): DGGITQSPKYLFRKEGQNVTLSCEQNLNHDAMYWYRQDPGQGLRLIYYSQIVNDFQKGDIAEGYSVSREKKESFPLTVTSAQKNPTAFYLCASSPGRGRWAEAFFGQGTRLTVV.

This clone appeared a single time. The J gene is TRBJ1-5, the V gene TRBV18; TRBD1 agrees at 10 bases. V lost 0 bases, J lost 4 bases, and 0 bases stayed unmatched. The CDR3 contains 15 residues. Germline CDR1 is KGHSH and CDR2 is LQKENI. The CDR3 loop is CASSPPGQGNQPQHF. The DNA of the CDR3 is TGTGCCAGCTCACCACCGGGACAGGGGAATCAGCCCCAGCATTTT.

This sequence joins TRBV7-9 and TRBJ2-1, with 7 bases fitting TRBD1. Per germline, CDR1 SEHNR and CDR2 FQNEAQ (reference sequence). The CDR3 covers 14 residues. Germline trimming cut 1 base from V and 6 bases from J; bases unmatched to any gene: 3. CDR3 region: CASSLGTGFNEQFF. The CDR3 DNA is TGTGCCAGCAGCTTAGGGACAGGTTTCAATGAGCAGTTCTTC.

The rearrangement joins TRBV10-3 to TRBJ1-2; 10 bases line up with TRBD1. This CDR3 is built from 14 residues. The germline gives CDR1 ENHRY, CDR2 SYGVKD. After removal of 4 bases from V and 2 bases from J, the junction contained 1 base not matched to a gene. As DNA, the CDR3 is TGTGCCATCAGTGGGGGACAGGGGAACTATGGCTACACCTTC. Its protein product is CAISGGQGNYGYTF.

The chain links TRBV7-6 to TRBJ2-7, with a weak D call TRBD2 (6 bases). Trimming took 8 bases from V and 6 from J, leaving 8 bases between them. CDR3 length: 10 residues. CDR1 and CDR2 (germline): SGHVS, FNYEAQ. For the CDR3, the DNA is TGTGCCAGCTCCGGGGGCGAGCAGTACTTC. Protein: CASSGGEQYF.

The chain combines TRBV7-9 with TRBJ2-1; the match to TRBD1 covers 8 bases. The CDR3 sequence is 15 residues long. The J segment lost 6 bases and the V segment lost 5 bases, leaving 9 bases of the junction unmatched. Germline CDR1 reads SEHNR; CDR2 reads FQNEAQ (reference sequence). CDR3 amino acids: CASSLAGGRLNEQFF. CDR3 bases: TGTGCCAGCAGCCTCGCAGGGGGCCGGCTCAATGAGCAGTTCTTC.

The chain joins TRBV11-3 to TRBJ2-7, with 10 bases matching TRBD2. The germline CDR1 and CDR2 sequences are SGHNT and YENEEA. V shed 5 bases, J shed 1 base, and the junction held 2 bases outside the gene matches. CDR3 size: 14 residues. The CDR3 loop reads CASSTSGASYEQYF. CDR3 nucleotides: TGTGCCAGCAGCACTAGCGGGGCATCCTACGAGCAGTACTTC.

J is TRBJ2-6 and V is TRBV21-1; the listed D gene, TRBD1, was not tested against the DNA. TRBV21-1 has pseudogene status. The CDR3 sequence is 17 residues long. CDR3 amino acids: CAILTGLVLSGANVLTF. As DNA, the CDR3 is TGTGCCATCCTCACAGGGTTAGTTCTCTCTGGGGCCAACGTCCTGACTTTC.

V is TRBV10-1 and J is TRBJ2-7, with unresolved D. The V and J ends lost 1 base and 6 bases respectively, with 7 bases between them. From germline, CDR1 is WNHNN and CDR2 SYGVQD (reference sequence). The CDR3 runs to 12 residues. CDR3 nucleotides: TGCGCCAGCAGTGAGTTCACACCCGAGCAGTACTTC. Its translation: CASSEFTPEQYF.